This T cell receptor beta chain was identified in a study of T cells in Graves' hyperthyroidism and ophthalmopathy. The CDR3 has 16 amino acids. The germline V and J ends were trimmed by 2 bases and 6 bases, with 19 bases remaining between them. CDR1 MDHEN and CDR2 SYDVKM come from the germline V gene. This clonotype was recorded at least ten times. Researchers amplified the TCR beta CDR3 regions from RNA transcripts. Initially, a first-round RT-PCR of the TCR CDR3 employed the HTBI primer set. TCRdb called the multiplex PCR reads again in MiXCR, with one record for every CDR3 protein. This sample has some 490,000 distinct CDR3 sequences, with about 22% found just once.

The rearrangement links TRBV28 to TRBJ1-2; D is undetermined. This receptor was taken from a woman in her 70s with Graves' ophthalmopathy. The sample taken for sequencing was blood. In nucleotides, the CDR3 is TGTGCCAGCAGTTTAAACCCCACCGACATCGTAAATGGCTACACCTTC. It is translated as CASSLNPTDIVNGYTF.